This T cell receptor (beta chain) was captured in a study of shared clonotypes between healthy human individuals. V dropped 0 bases and J dropped 5 bases, with 10 bases sitting between them. Germline CDR1 is LGHNA and CDR2 is YSLEER. The CDR3 runs to 14 residues. Clones were sequenced by immunoSEQ multiplex PCR, and TCRdb holds only the in-frame ones, with some missing. The repertoire has about 1.5 million clones, 98% of them found once; the top ten carry around 0.45%. None of the donors, who were healthy HIV-negative adults, had recently had acute infections or vaccinations. For this clone: Its specificity is not known.

Study outcomes and limitations: Blood was the sole source, and tissue repertoires probably differ.

This clonotype originated in a man younger than 45 in good health. J is TRBJ1-2 and V is TRBV4-3, with a tentative D call TRBD1 (5 bases). The specimen was naive CD4+ T cells sorted from blood. The subset here: CD45RA+ positively selected. CDR3 loop: CASSQDVRAYGYTF. The DNA of the CDR3 is TGCGCCAGCAGCCAAGATGTCAGGGCATATGGCTACACCTTC.